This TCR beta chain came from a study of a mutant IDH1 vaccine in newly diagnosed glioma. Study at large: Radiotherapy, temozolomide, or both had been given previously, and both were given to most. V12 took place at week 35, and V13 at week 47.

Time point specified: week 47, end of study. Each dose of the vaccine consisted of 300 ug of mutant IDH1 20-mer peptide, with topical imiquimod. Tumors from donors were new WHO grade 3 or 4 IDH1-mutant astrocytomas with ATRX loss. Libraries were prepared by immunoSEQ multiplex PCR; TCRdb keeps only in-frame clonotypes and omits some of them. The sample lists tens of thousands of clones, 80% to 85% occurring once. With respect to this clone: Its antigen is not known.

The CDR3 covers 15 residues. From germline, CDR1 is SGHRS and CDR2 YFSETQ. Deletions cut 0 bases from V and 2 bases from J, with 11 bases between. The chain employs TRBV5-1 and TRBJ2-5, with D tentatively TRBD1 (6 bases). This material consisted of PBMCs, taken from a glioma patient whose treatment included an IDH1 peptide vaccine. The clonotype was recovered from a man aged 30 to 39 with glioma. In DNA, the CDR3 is TGCGCCAGCAGCTTGGAAGGACAGCCTCAAGAGACCCAGTACTTC. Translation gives CASSLEGQPQETQYF.